These 26 T cell receptor beta chains were sequenced from one sample in a study of radiation and T cells in renal cell carcinoma. The time point: baseline pretreatment blood. Treatment specified: 15 Gy SBRT to primary tumor, nephrectomy 4 weeks later. Profiling relied on immunoSEQ multiplex PCR, and the TCRdb table lists in-frame clones only, not all of them. The sample gives about 150,000 clones, roughly 88% of which show up once; around 11% is in the top ten. The sample in question was blood, obtained from a patient whose treatment included radiotherapy and nephrectomy. The receptors were gathered from a woman aged 45-65 years with renal cell carcinoma.

This chain joins TRBV15 and TRBJ2-1; no definite D call. The CDR3 runs 11 residues. V was pared by 1 base and J by 6 bases, with 1 base between. The germline gives CDR1 LNHNV, CDR2 YYDKDF (reference sequence). CDR3 amino acids: CATSRGNEQFF. CDR3 nucleotides: TGTGCCACCAGCAGAGGCAATGAGCAGTTCTTC.

This clone was counted a single time. This chain uses TRBV7-2 with TRBJ2-1; TRBD2 matches at 13 bases. Germline V gene sequence: CDR1 SGHTA, CDR2 FQGNSA. V lost 7 bases to trimming and J lost 8 bases; unmatched junction nucleotides: 8. This CDR3 has 15 residues. CDR3 nucleotide sequence: TGTGCCAGCATAACTAGCGGGGGGGCATATGATGAGCAGTTCTTC. It codes for CASITSGGAYDEQFF.

This clone was recorded once. V usage is TRBV5-8 and J usage is TRBJ1-2; D not resolved. The CDR3 is 12 residues long. V was trimmed by 9 bases and J by 4 bases, leaving 13 bases between them. Germline-derived CDR1 and CDR2 are SGHTS and YDEGEE. The CDR3 sequence is CANSVEIYGYTF. The CDR3 bases are TGTGCCAACTCGGTGGAAATCTATGGCTACACCTTC.

Concerning this clone: Its ends do not fully match the called genes, so a read error is possible. This chain connects TRBV4-1 to TRBJ2-7; TRBD1 matches at 7 bases. Germline values: CDR1 MGHRA, CDR2 YSYEKL. The CDR3 is made up of 14 amino acids. CDR3 bases: TGCGCCAGCAGCCCCGGGACAGCCTCCTACGGGCAGTACTTC. Its translation: CASSPGTASYGQYF.

This chain links TRBV29-1 with TRBJ1-2, with 8 bases aligning to TRBD1. The ends lost 7 bases at V and 4 bases at J; junction bases unmatched: 5. The V gene's germline CDR1 is SQVTM and CDR2 ANQGSEA. The CDR3 sequence is 12 residues long. CDR3 loop: CSATTGVYGYTF. The DNA of the CDR3 is TGCAGCGCCACGACAGGGGTCTATGGCTACACCTTC.

The chain employs TRBV23-1 and TRBJ2-3; tentative D call: TRBD2 (5 bases). TRBV23-1 is reported as an ORF; its role is uncertain. With 2 bases removed from V and 0 bases from J, the gap between germline ends came to 9 bases. There are 15 residues in the CDR3. The CDR3 DNA reads as TGCGCCAGCAGTCAACAGGACTCTAGCACAGATACGCAGTATTTT. The encoded protein is CASSQQDSSTDTQYF.

Only a few counts were recorded for this clone. This CDR3 is CASTPRVAGDNEQFF. As DNA, the CDR3 is TGTGCCAGCACTCCGCGGGTAGCGGGGGACAATGAGCAGTTCTTC. The genes are TRBV9 and TRBJ2-1, with 9 bases aligning to TRBD2. Germline lookup yields CDR1 SGDLS and CDR2 YYNGEE. CDR3 size: 15 residues. With 6 bases clipped from V and 5 bases from J, the junction kept 9 bases outside the gene matches.

J is TRBJ1-1 and V is TRBV2; unclear D gene. The CDR3 contains 11 residues. The V end was cut by 9 bases, the J end by 0 bases, with 5 bases between. Germline V gives CDR1 SNHLY, CDR2 FYNNEI. CDR3 nucleotides: TGTGCCAGTCAAATGAACACTGAAGCTTTCTTT. Translating gives CASQMNTEAFF.

The chain carries TRBV5-1 and TRBJ2-7; 10 nucleotides line up with TRBD1. The CDR3 runs to 15 residues. The J segment lost 2 bases and the V segment lost 0 bases, leaving 2 bases of the junction unmatched. Looked up from germline, CDR1 is SGHRS and CDR2 is YFSETQ. CDR3 in amino acids: CASSLEGQGAYEQYF. The CDR3 region has the DNA TGCGCCAGCAGCTTGGAAGGACAGGGGGCCTACGAGCAGTACTTC.

CDR3 amino acids: CAISESQGDDGYTF. CDR3 DNA: TGTGCCATCAGTGAGTCTCAGGGGGATGACGGCTACACCTTC. V usage is TRBV10-3 and J usage is TRBJ1-2; TRBD1 matches at 7 bases. The CDR3 is made up of 14 amino acids. With V trimmed by 0 bases and J by 8 bases, 6 bases remained unmatched. Germline lookup yields CDR1 ENHRY and CDR2 SYGVKD.

The V call is TRBV5-4, the J call TRBJ2-5; D call uncertain. Germline V gene data show CDR1 as SGHNT and CDR2 as YYREEE (reference sequence). The CDR3 length is 13 residues. With 0 bases removed from V and 0 bases from J, the gap between germline ends came to 3 bases. The CDR3 is CASSLAHQETQYF. The DNA of the CDR3 is TGTGCCAGCAGCTTGGCCCACCAAGAGACCCAGTACTTC.

This clone was seen only a few times. The V and J genes are TRBV5-1 and TRBJ1-4; TRBD1 agrees at 10 bases. J was trimmed by 8 bases and V by 4 bases; bases with no gene match: 8. CDR1 and CDR2 from the germline V gene are SGHRS and YFSETQ. The CDR3 length is 15 residues. The CDR3 protein is CASSVPTGGREKLFF. The CDR3, as DNA: TGCGCCAGCAGCGTCCCGACAGGGGGCAGGGAAAAACTGTTTTTT.

This sequence joins TRBV6-5 and TRBJ2-7; maybe TRBD1 (6 bases). Trimming left V 5 bases short and J 7 bases short, with 12 bases between. The CDR3 is made up of 12 amino acids. Germline lookup yields CDR1 MNHEY and CDR2 SVGAGI. The CDR3 here is CASSKDSQEQYF. The CDR3 DNA reads TGTGCCAGCAGTAAGGACAGTCAAGAGCAGTACTTC.

The gene calls are TRBV6-1 and TRBJ1-2; no firm D call. This CDR3 has 15 residues. CDR1 and CDR2 (germline): MNHNS, SASEGT. The V end was cut by 5 bases, the J end by 12 bases, with 25 bases between. CDR3 in amino acids: CASSWGDGRTSGDTF. The DNA of the CDR3 is TGTGCCAGCAGTTGGGGAGATGGCCGCACATCGGGCGACACCTTC.

The chain recombines TRBV7-2 with TRBJ2-1, with TRBD2 identical over 7 bases. After removal of 3 bases from V and 5 bases from J, the junction contained 7 bases not matched to a gene. Germline CDR1 SGHTA, CDR2 FQGNSA. CDR3 size: 15 residues. The CDR3 here is CASSFLGLGNNEQFF. CDR3 sequence (DNA): TGTGCCAGCAGCTTTTTAGGACTAGGGAACAATGAGCAGTTCTTC. The whole variable domain, filled in from reference TRBV7-2 and TRBJ2-1, reads GAGVSQSPSNKVTEKGKDVELRCDPISGHTALYWYRQSLGQGLEFLIYFQGNSAPDKSGLPSDRFSAERTGGSVSTLTIQRTQQEDSAVYLCASSFLGLGNNEQFFGPGTRLTVL.

The chain carries TRBV19 and TRBJ1-2; 7 bases fit TRBD1. The germline CDR1 and CDR2 sequences are LNHDA and SQIVND (reference sequence). This CDR3 region has 14 residues. After removal of 7 bases from V and 7 bases from J, the junction contained 12 bases not matched to a gene. CDR3 DNA sequence: TGTGCCAGTACCCAACCCCAGGGGGACGGTGGCTACACCTTC. Residues: CASTQPQGDGGYTF.

This clone has only one observation. The chain couples TRBV11-2 to TRBJ1-4, with 9 bases matching TRBD1. The CDR3 sequence is 16 residues long. After removal of 2 bases from V and 7 bases from J, the junction contained 8 bases not matched to a gene. Germline assignment: CDR1 SGHAT and CDR2 FQNNGV. The CDR3 here is CASSLRETGGGEKLFF. CDR3 DNA sequence: TGTGCCAGCAGCTTACGGGAGACAGGGGGGGGTGAAAAACTGTTTTTT.

J is TRBJ2-3 and V is TRBV10-2, with 7 positions matching TRBD1. Germline lookup yields CDR1 WSHSY and CDR2 SAAADI. V dropped 7 bases and J dropped 6; count of bases not matched to a gene: 7. The CDR3 is 13 amino acids. This CDR3 reads CASIGTAYDTQYF. CDR3 nucleotide sequence: TGCGCCAGCATAGGGACAGCCTACGATACGCAGTATTTT.

The chain is built from TRBV19 and TRBJ1-5, with no clear D. The V and J ends lost 5 bases and 2 bases respectively, with 16 bases between them. Germline V CDR1 and CDR2: LNHDA, SQIVND (reference sequence). This CDR3 comprises 16 residues. DNA for the CDR3: TGTGCCAGTAGTCGACCGGGAGACGGAGGCAATCAGCCCCAGCATTTT. This gives the protein CASSRPGDGGNQPQHF.

J is TRBJ1-5 and V is TRBV5-5, with 8 bases identical to TRBD1. Germline loops: CDR1 SGHKS, CDR2 YYEKEE (reference sequence). The CDR3 is made up of 14 amino acids. The ends lost 4 bases at V and 6 bases at J; junction bases unmatched: 6. The CDR3 sequence is CASSHGQGSQPQHF. The DNA of the CDR3 is TGTGCCAGCAGCCACGGACAGGGAAGTCAGCCCCAGCATTTT.

CDR3 residues: CASSLGQGGGYTF. For the CDR3, the DNA is TGTGCCAGCAGCTTGGGACAGGGAGGTGGCTACACCTTC. The gene calls are TRBV7-3 and TRBJ1-2; 9 nucleotides align to TRBD1. The junction had 3 bases not matched to a gene; V was cut back by 3 bases and J by 7 bases. The CDR3 loop spans 13 amino acids. Germline values: CDR1 SGHTA, CDR2 FQGTGA. Full variable domain (missing parts from reference TRBV7-3 and TRBJ1-2): GAGVSQTPSNKVTEKGKYVELRCDPISGHTALYWYRQSLGQGPEFLIYFQGTGAADDSGLPNDRFFAVRPEGSVSTLKIQRTERGDSAVYLCASSLGQGGGYTFGSGTRLTVV.

The V call is TRBV6-1, the J call TRBJ1-1, with 7 bases matching TRBD1. After removal of 5 bases from V and 0 bases from J, the junction contained 6 bases not matched to a gene. CDR1 is MNHNS, CDR2 SASEGT, per germline. The CDR3 has 15 amino acids. CDR3 sequence: CASSTTGPLNTEAFF. CDR3 sequence (DNA): TGTGCCAGCAGTACGACAGGGCCACTGAACACTGAAGCTTTCTTT.

V is TRBV15 and J is TRBJ1-3; D is perhaps TRBD1 (5 bases). V lost 6 bases to trimming and J lost 4 bases, with 13 bases between them. The CDR3 extends over 14 amino acids. Germline V gene data show CDR1 as LNHNV and CDR2 as YYDKDF (reference sequence). This chain's CDR3 is CATRGYGGGNTIYF. CDR3 in DNA: TGTGCCACCAGAGGATATGGGGGGGGAAACACCATATATTTT.

The V call is TRBV4-3, the J call TRBJ2-5; D may be TRBD2 (6 bases). Trimming cost V 0 bases and J 10 bases, with 12 bases left between them. The CDR3 consists of 13 residues. Germline values: CDR1 LGHNA, CDR2 YSLEER. The CDR3 reads CASSQDRGSDQYF. DNA for the CDR3: TGCGCCAGCAGCCAAGATCGGGGGTCAGACCAGTACTTC.

CDR3 sequence reads: CASSDSGLAGGLYEQFF. The CDR3 DNA is TGTGCCAGCAGTGACTCAGGACTAGCGGGGGGGCTATATGAGCAGTTCTTC. This chain uses TRBV6-4 with TRBJ2-1, with 15 bases identical to TRBD2. J was trimmed by 8 bases and V by 0 bases; bases with no gene match: 5. Germline V gene lookup returns CDR1 MRHNA and CDR2 SNTAGT. CDR3 length: 17 amino acids.

This chain connects TRBV15 to TRBJ2-3; the match to TRBD2 covers 9 bases. Germline V CDR1 and CDR2: LNHNV, YYDKDF (reference sequence). The V and J ends lost 7 bases and 0 bases, in that order; junction bases with no gene match: 2. The CDR3 sequence is 14 residues long. CDR3 in amino acids: CATTSGVSTDTQYF. In nucleotides, the CDR3 is TGTGCCACCACTAGCGGGGTTAGCACAGATACGCAGTATTTT.